This T cell receptor (beta chain) comes out of a study of blood T cell repertoires in COVID-19. In the study overall: Donors in the United States, Italy and Spain gave samples during acute or convalescent COVID-19.

This clone was recorded a few times. Germline lookup yields CDR1 PRHDT and CDR2 FYEKMQ (reference sequence). The CDR3 consists of 15 residues. Trimming took off 5 bases at V and 4 bases at J, with 17 bases between the two ends. Produced via immunoSEQ multiplex PCR; TCRdb's table is partial and in-frame only. The data hold around 190,000 clones, with 75% to 85% observed a single time. The clonotype comes from a woman aged 50 to 60 with acute COVID-19. Sequencing was carried out using PBMCs or T cells enriched from blood (not recorded which). The genes are TRBV13 and TRBJ2-5; D might be TRBD1 (6 bases). CDR3 region: CASSLNRVLGETQYF. CDR3 in DNA: TGTGCCAGCAGCCTTAACAGGGTATTGGGAGAGACCCAGTACTTC. Looking up the rest from reference TRBV13 and TRBJ2-5 gives the full variable domain: AAGVIQSPRHLIKEKRETATLKCYPIPRHDTVYWYQQGPGQDPQFLISFYEKMQSDKGSIPDRFSAQQFSDYHSELNMSSLELGDSALYFCASSLNRVLGETQYFGPGTRLLVL.